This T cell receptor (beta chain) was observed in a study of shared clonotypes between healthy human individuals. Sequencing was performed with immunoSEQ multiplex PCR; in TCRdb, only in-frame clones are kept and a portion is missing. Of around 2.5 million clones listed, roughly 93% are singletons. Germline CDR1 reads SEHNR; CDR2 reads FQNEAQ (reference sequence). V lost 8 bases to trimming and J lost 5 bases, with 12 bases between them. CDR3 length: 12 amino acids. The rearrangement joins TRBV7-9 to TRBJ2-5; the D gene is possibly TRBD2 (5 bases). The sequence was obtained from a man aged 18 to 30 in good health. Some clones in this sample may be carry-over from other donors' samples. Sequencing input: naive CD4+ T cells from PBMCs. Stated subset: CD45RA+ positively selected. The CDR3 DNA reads TGTGCCAGCCGTAAGTGGGAGGAGACCCAGTACTTC. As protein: CASRKWEETQYF.